The TCR beta chain described here comes from a study of blood T cell repertoires in COVID-19. Study summary: Acute-phase and convalescent COVID-19 samples originated in the United States, Italy and Spain.

V lost 1 base and J 5 bases, leaving 11 bases between the germline ends. This CDR3 region has 14 residues. Per germline, CDR1 SGHNT and CDR2 YENEEA. In the authors' methods: Amplification from reference gene primers served as the basis for estimated nucleated cell counts. TCRdb keeps only in-frame clones here, not all; method: immunoSEQ multiplex PCR. From that table come the V and J calls and clone size; the DNA was used to work out D and trimming. The sample has 250,000 to 300,000 clones; 85% to 90% are singletons. The sequencing input was peripheral blood. This clonotype was sampled from a woman in her thirties with COVID-19, enrolled during active disease. This sequence joins TRBV11-3 and TRBJ1-1, with a weak D call TRBD1 (6 bases). The CDR3 loop is CASSLGGGGTEAFF. CDR3 DNA: TGTGCCAGCAGCTTAGGGGGAGGGGGAACTGAAGCTTTCTTT.